Detailed here is one TCR beta chain. The antigen is unknown. V lost 0 bases to trimming and J lost 0 bases; unmatched junction nucleotides: 10. The CDR3 length is 20 residues. Germline values: CDR1 LGHNA, CDR2 YSLEER. Data came from immunoSEQ multiplex PCR; TCRdb stores just in-frame clones and leaves some out. The data show approximately 99,000 clones, about 92% seen once. This entry belongs to a study of T cell responses to AZD1222 COVID-19 vaccine. Findings and limits, study-wide: Seropositive at baseline were only a handful of AZD1222 recipients. Sampled repertoires all dated from after the peak T cell response.

The chain links TRBV4-3 to TRBJ2-2; 10 nucleotides match TRBD2. The origin of this receptor is an adult in good health. Sample: peripheral blood, taken on day 0 of MenACWY control vaccination. The CDR3 DNA reads TGCGCCAGCAGCCAAGAGAGGGTGGTTAGCGGGGGGTCGAACACCGGGGAGCTGTTTTTT. Amino acids: CASSQERVVSGGSNTGELFF.